Listed below are T cell receptor beta chains from one sample, sequenced in a study of PD-L1 blockade in urothelial cancer. Sequencing was performed with immunoSEQ multiplex PCR; in TCRdb, only in-frame clones are kept and a portion is missing. The sample lists about 52,000 clones, roughly 80% occurring once. The sample consisted of PBMCs, taken around atezolizumab (anti-PD-L1) treatment. Every receptor here comes from a man aged 65 to 79 with urothelial cancer. Each CDR3 is given with its conserved first and last residue.

v_gene | CDR3aa
TRBV19 | CASSTIRTGGPSGANVLTF
TRBV6-6 | CASAGRGTEAFF
TRBV6-5 | CASSYRGGNTEAFF
TRBV28 | CASSLPNTETQYF
TRBV30 | CAWSRGGIVQFF
TRBV29-1 | CSVEKQGLAGELFF
TRBV11-1 | CASSSSGGARETQYF
TRBV5-1 | CASSLGTGIQPQHF
TRBV6-8 | CASTHRGAGGSGNTIYF
TRBV7-2 | CASSPRWGPQETQYF